The clone carrying this T cell receptor (beta chain) appeared a single time. The antigen is not known. This sample is drawn from a study of cytomegalovirus exposure and HLA in healthy donors. Study-wide results and caveats: Most of the CMV-associated TCR beta chains (in a later analysis) appeared to be HLA-restricted.

Germline-derived CDR1 and CDR2 are MGHRA and YSYEKL. Trimming shortened V by 0 bases and J by 2 bases, and 8 bases separated the two germline ends. This CDR3 has 16 amino acids. PCR amplification relied on 60 Vbeta primers (plus 13 Jbeta primers). Sequencing used immunoSEQ multiplex PCR; TCRdb keeps in-frame clones, though not all of them. In the table there are some 190,000 clones, nearly 80% of which are singletons. The gene calls are TRBV4-1 and TRBJ2-6; D ambiguous. Material: PBMCs. The TCR comes from a female donor in good health and CMV-seronegative. CDR3 sequence: CASSQDESAGANVLTF. The CDR3 nucleotides read TGCGCCAGCAGCCAAGATGAGTCCGCTGGGGCCAACGTCCTGACTTTC.